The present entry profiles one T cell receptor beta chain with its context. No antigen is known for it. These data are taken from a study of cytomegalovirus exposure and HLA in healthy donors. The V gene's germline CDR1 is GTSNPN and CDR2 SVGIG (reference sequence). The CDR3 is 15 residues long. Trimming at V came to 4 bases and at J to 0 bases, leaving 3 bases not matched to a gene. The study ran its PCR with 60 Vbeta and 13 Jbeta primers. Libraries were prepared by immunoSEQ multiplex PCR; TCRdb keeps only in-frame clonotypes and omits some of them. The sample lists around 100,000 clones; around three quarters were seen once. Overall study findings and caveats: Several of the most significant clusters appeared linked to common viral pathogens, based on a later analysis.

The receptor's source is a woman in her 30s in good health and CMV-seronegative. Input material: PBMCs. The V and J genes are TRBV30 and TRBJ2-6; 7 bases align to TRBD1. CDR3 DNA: TGTGCCTGGAACAGGGGCGGCTCTGGGGCCAACGTCCTGACTTTC. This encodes CAWNRGGSGANVLTF.